This TCR beta chain derives from a study of vaccination and CD4 T cells after COVID-19. The wider study: Convalescent individuals numbered four females and six males, two being Hispanic. Regarding the study as a whole: Among convalescent patients, a median about 83% of reactive clones emerged only after vaccination.

Treatment defined: roughly 11-day PBMC culture with coronavirus spike peptide pools or control peptides (ViraFEST assay). Collection of the unexposed donor's CD4+ T cells took place before the COVID-19 pandemic (2011-2018). Four cold-coronavirus spikes and SARS-CoV-2 S/N were the probes applied, cells permitting, to CD4+ T cells from unexposed donors. From germline, CDR1 is ENHRY and CDR2 SYGVKD. The V segment lost 11 bases and the J segment 5 bases; nucleotides outside the gene matches: 11. CDR3 length: 14 residues. A note on this clonotype: The antigen is undetermined.

An Oncomine TCR Beta short-read assay was used to sequence the DNA from cultured CD4+ T cells. Genomic DNA was isolated from cultured CD4+ T cells. TCRdb itself ran the PCR reads through MiXCR, one entry per CDR3 protein. The data contain some 5,900 distinct CDR3 sequences, about 32% of them singletons. This chain links TRBV10-3 with TRBJ1-5; TRBD1 matches at 8 bases. This TCR came from a human donor in good health. The sequenced sample consisted of CD4+ T cells from blood, cultured in vitro. The CDR3 nucleotides read TGTGCCGTCTCTTCGGACAGGGAGGATCAGCCCCAGCATTTT. It is translated as CAVSSDREDQPQHF.